One T cell receptor beta chain is described in this entry. This clone's antigen is unknown. The input lacks base qualities; no much larger clone sits a single base away. The junction shows trimming of 6 bases on V and 4 bases on J, plus 19 bases between the germline ends. The CDR3, cysteine through phenylalanine, is 16 amino acids long. The CDR3 DNA has 48 bases and is translated from base 1. From a lookup of the germline V gene (reference sequence), CDR1 and CDR2 are MNHEY and SMNVEV. Taken with the paper, the label for time point translates to: about 28 days (+/-7) after the second vaccine dose. AZD1222 recipients whose second dose came at about 4 weeks and those whose second dose came at about 12 weeks were combined into one group, since spike-specific TCR depth and breadth did not differ between the two schedules. The vaccinee samples were drawn from two UK trials, COV001 and COV002, one of which was a single-blind randomized controlled phase 2/3 trial testing AZD1222 (ChAdOx1 nCoV-19) in healthy adults. Trial participant PBMC samples were collected at day 0 and day 28 after the second dose for TCRbeta chain sequencing.

These data are taken from a study of T cell responses to AZD1222 COVID-19 vaccine (dated by TCRdb to the early 2020s). Study-level background: TCR sequencing was performed for approximately 240 trial participants, of whom roughly 200 were given two doses of AZD1222 and some 26 were given two doses of MenACWY control vaccine. Trial participants were enrolled by age into 18-55, 56-69 and 70-plus year subgroups, with about 150, 28 and 57 TCR-sequenced participants respectively.

The CDR3 regions of human TCRbeta chains were analyzed by immunosequencing. Regarding the original processing steps: Repertoire TCRs were matched against a reference library of SARS-CoV-2-specific TCRs generated with the MIRA antigen-specificity platform. Breadth meant the fraction of unique TCRs that were SARS-CoV-2-associated, whereas depth meant the fraction of total T cells that were SARS-CoV-2-associated. Using the MIRA data, each spike-specific TCR was mapped to the spike region that the TCR reacts to and placed in a CD4 or CD8 class. Log10-transformed breadth and depth values were compared by one-way ANOVA with Sidak's multiple comparisons tests. The source is immuneACCESS, and TCRdb retained only in-frame sequences with V and J called. Part of the clones is not carried over; for the studies checked, unresolved V genes explain less than half of this, and the remainder is unexplained. V and J calls and clone size are copied from that table; D and trimming were computed from the DNA. This sample is represented by tens of thousands of clones; approximately 85% of them were singletons. The ten largest clones represent roughly 10% of the sample.

The research as a whole found: Conclusions about previously exposed vaccinees are limited, since just 6 or 7 AZD1222 recipients were seropositive for SARS-CoV-2 at baseline. Vaccine-associated CD4 TCRs spanned the whole spike protein, with dominant responses in regions 160-218 and 743-854. Most participants were white British and females outnumbered males, and the authors suggested that clonal diversity may have been underestimated. Spike-specific TCR breadth and depth rose significantly after two AZD1222 doses compared with day 0 and with MenACWY recipients. In the small 56-69-year group, the increase in depth fell short of significance, most likely because of low power. Because no samples from the day 14 peak response were available, repertoires could be characterized only after the peak T cell response. Epitopes outside the regions mutated in the B.1.351 and B.1.1.7 variants were reportedly recognized by nearly half of the unique spike-specific TCRs.

This clonotype was sampled from an adult who received the AZD1222 COVID-19 vaccine. The chain was built from TRBV27 and TRBJ1-5; D gene: possibly TRBD1, on 6 matching bases. The sample consisted of peripheral blood, taken 28 days after the second AZD1222 dose. The DNA sequence follows: TGTGCCAGCAGACCCGTTTTCGGGGGGCTGAATCAGCCCCAGCATTTT. Its translation is CASRPVFGGLNQPQHF.